Below, one TCR beta chain is given with its context. Its matching antigen is unknown. CDR3 size: 17 residues. V lost 5 bases, J lost 3 bases, and 11 bases stayed unmatched. CDR1 and CDR2 (germline): SEHNR, FQNEAQ (reference sequence). This sample was taken from a study of T cell responses to AZD1222 COVID-19 vaccine. Findings of the study overall: Clonal diversity may have been underestimated, and the donors were mostly white British, with more females than males. Repertoire sampling happened only post peak T cell response. Reports indicate that nearly half of spike-specific TCRs are directed at unmutated variant regions. CD4 TCRs linked to vaccination spanned spike, dominating at 160-218 and 743-854.

Method: immunoSEQ multiplex PCR; TCRdb's copy keeps in-frame clones and lacks some. The data show about 170,000 clones, roughly 92% seen once. V and J are TRBV7-9 and TRBJ2-4; 9 nucleotides match TRBD2. The receptor's source is an adult in good health. The sequencing here drew on peripheral blood, taken on day 0 of AZD1222 vaccination. The CDR3 DNA is TGTGCCAGCAGCATATGGGAGCGGGGGGTAGTCAAAAACATTCAGTACTTC. Residues: CASSIWERGVVKNIQYF.